The entry below gives a single T cell receptor (beta chain) sequence along with its context. The CDR3 is 15 residues long. V lost 3 bases and J lost 1, with 12 bases in between. Per germline, CDR1 KGHSH and CDR2 LQKENI. These data belong to a study of blood T cell repertoires in COVID-19. Study background: Researchers got acute and convalescent COVID-19 samples from the United States, Italy and Spain.

Only in-frame clones appear in the TCRdb table, and some are missing; sequencing was by immunoSEQ multiplex PCR. The sample has 200,000 to 250,000 clones; roughly 88% are singletons. The sequencing sample was made of peripheral blood. This sequence joins TRBV18 and TRBJ2-5; the D gene is possibly TRBD1 (6 bases). This receptor was obtained from a man aged 18 to 29 with active or convalescent COVID-19. CDR3 residues: CASSPGGQIQETQYF. CDR3 coding DNA: TGTGCCAGCTCACCCGGAGGACAGATCCAAGAGACCCAGTACTTC. Using reference TRBV18 and TRBJ2-5 for the parts outside the CDR3, the full variable domain is NAGVMQNPRHLVRRRGQEARLRCSPMKGHSHVYWYRQLPEEGLKFMVYLQKENIIDESGMPKERFSAEFPKEGPSILRIQQVVRGDSAAYFCASSPGGQIQETQYFGPGTRLLVL.